These T cell receptor beta chains were read from a single sample in a study of blood T cell repertoires in COVID-19. Produced via immunoSEQ multiplex PCR; TCRdb's table is partial and in-frame only. The repertoire holds fewer than 200,000 clones, 70% to 90% seen once, with roughly 4.5% in the top ten. The sequenced material came from PBMCs or T cells enriched from blood (not recorded which). The receptors stem from a woman aged 45-65 years who had recovered from COVID-19. Both conserved end residues are part of each CDR3. A D gene is named only where the DNA matches it firmly. Clone size is shown for a subset of rows, as once, few, many or a class of expanded clone.

clone size: .
J gene: TRBJ1-2
D gene: TRBD1
V gene: TRBV3-1/TRBV3-2
CDR3 protein: CASSQSLRDRGNGYTF
CDR3 DNA: TGTGCCAGCAGCCAAAGCCTCCGGGACAGGGGCAATGGCTACACCTTC

clone size: .
J gene: TRBJ2-5
D gene: .
V gene: TRBV3-1/TRBV3-2
CDR3 protein: CASSRDTEETQYF
CDR3 DNA: TGTGCCAGCAGCCGGGACACCGAAGAGACCCAGTACTTC

clone size: .
J gene: TRBJ2-3
D gene: .
V gene: TRBV7-2
CDR3 protein: CASTTRGRDTQYF
CDR3 DNA: TGTGCCAGCACCACCCGAGGGCGGGATACGCAGTATTTT

clone size: .
J gene: TRBJ2-3
D gene: .
V gene: TRBV7-8
CDR3 protein: CASSLRAGSTDTQYF
CDR3 DNA: TGTGCCAGCAGCTTAAGGGCGGGGAGCACAGATACGCAGTATTTT

clone size: .
J gene: TRBJ2-1
D gene: TRBD1
V gene: TRBV24-1
CDR3 protein: CATSDFQTGGAQFF
CDR3 DNA: TGTGCCACCAGTGATTTCCAGACAGGGGGCGCGCAGTTCTTC

clone size: .
J gene: TRBJ1-2
D gene: .
V gene: TRBV11-3
CDR3 protein: CASSLDTTGYGYTF
CDR3 DNA: TGTGCCAGCAGCTTAGATACCACAGGGTATGGCTACACCTTC

clone size: .
J gene: TRBJ1-6
D gene: .
V gene: TRBV18
CDR3 protein: CASSRQEYNSPLHF
CDR3 DNA: TGTGCCAGCTCCCGACAGGAATATAATTCACCCCTCCACTTT

clone size: .
J gene: TRBJ2-1
D gene: .
V gene: TRBV18
CDR3 protein: CASSPRGLSDEQFF
CDR3 DNA: TGTGCCAGCTCACCCAGGGGTTTATCCGATGAGCAGTTCTTC

clone size: .
J gene: TRBJ1-1
D gene: TRBD1
V gene: TRBV6-5
CDR3 protein: CASSRTGGTEAFF
CDR3 DNA: TGTGCCAGCAGTCGGACAGGGGGGACTGAAGCTTTCTTT

clone size: .
J gene: TRBJ2-1
D gene: .
V gene: TRBV11-2
CDR3 protein: CASSLRMVLSSYNEQFF
CDR3 DNA: TGTGCCAGCAGCTTGCGCATGGTACTTAGCTCCTACAATGAGCAGTTCTTC

clone size: .
J gene: TRBJ2-1
D gene: TRBD1
V gene: TRBV11-2
CDR3 protein: CASSLGSGTGWDNEQFF
CDR3 DNA: TGTGCCAGCAGCTTAGGGAGCGGGACAGGGTGGGACAATGAGCAGTTCTTC

clone size: .
J gene: TRBJ2-5
D gene: TRBD1
V gene: TRBV7-2
CDR3 protein: CASSSTGGVRETQYF
CDR3 DNA: TGTGCCAGCAGCTCGACAGGGGGCGTTAGGGAGACCCAGTACTTC

clone size: .
J gene: TRBJ1-4
D gene: .
V gene: TRBV12-5
CDR3 protein: CASGTREGTNEKLFF
CDR3 DNA: TGTGCTAGTGGTACCCGAGAAGGGACAAATGAAAAACTGTTTTTT

clone size: .
J gene: TRBJ2-5
D gene: .
V gene: TRBV6-5
CDR3 protein: CASSLDYRTQYF
CDR3 DNA: TGTGCCAGCAGTTTAGACTATCGGACCCAGTACTTC

clone size: .
J gene: TRBJ2-5
D gene: TRBD2
V gene: TRBV9
CDR3 protein: CASSVGVLAGAQETQYF
CDR3 DNA: TGTGCCAGCAGCGTTGGGGTACTAGCGGGGGCCCAAGAGACCCAGTACTTC

clone size: .
J gene: TRBJ2-1
D gene: TRBD2
V gene: TRBV19
CDR3 protein: CASSKAGGGNEQFF
CDR3 DNA: TGTGCCAGTAGTAAAGCGGGAGGGGGCAATGAGCAGTTCTTC

clone size: .
J gene: TRBJ1-2
D gene: .
V gene: TRBV5-5
CDR3 protein: CASSLGAGTGYTF
CDR3 DNA: TGTGCCAGCAGCTTGGGGGCGGGGACCGGCTACACCTTC

clone size: .
J gene: TRBJ1-2
D gene: .
V gene: TRBV2
CDR3 protein: CASRNIGTPYGYTF
CDR3 DNA: TGTGCCAGCCGAAACATAGGGACACCCTATGGCTACACCTTC

clone size: .
J gene: TRBJ2-1
D gene: TRBD2
V gene: TRBV10-3
CDR3 protein: CAIGPSGGVLGNEQFF
CDR3 DNA: TGTGCCATCGGTCCTAGCGGGGGGGTCCTAGGTAATGAGCAGTTCTTC

clone size: .
J gene: TRBJ1-6
D gene: .
V gene: TRBV30
CDR3 protein: CAWSSTAQGNSPLHF
CDR3 DNA: TGTGCCTGGAGTTCCACGGCGCAGGGAAATTCACCCCTCCACTTT

clone size: .
J gene: TRBJ1-2
D gene: .
V gene: TRBV27
CDR3 protein: CASSFSLGYGYTF
CDR3 DNA: TGTGCCAGCAGTTTTAGCCTAGGCTATGGCTACACCTTC

clone size: .
J gene: TRBJ2-1
D gene: TRBD2
V gene: TRBV7-9
CDR3 protein: CASSLVSGRSNEQFF
CDR3 DNA: TGTGCCAGCAGCTTAGTAAGCGGGAGAAGCAATGAGCAGTTCTTC

clone size: .
J gene: TRBJ2-1
D gene: TRBD2
V gene: TRBV10-3
CDR3 protein: CAIRTSGGFSSYNEQFF
CDR3 DNA: TGTGCCATTCGGACTAGCGGGGGGTTTAGCTCCTACAATGAGCAGTTCTTC

clone size: .
J gene: TRBJ1-2
D gene: TRBD1
V gene: TRBV4-1
CDR3 protein: CASSQPDRAYGYTF
CDR3 DNA: TGCGCCAGCAGCCAACCGGACAGGGCCTATGGCTACACCTTC

clone size: .
J gene: TRBJ2-1
D gene: TRBD2
V gene: TRBV7-9
CDR3 protein: CASSHRAGQNEQFF
CDR3 DNA: TGTGCCAGCAGCCATAGAGCGGGGCAAAATGAGCAGTTCTTC

clone size: .
J gene: TRBJ1-6
D gene: TRBD1
V gene: TRBV7-9
CDR3 protein: CASSLDRGGSPLHF
CDR3 DNA: TGTGCCAGCAGCTTAGACAGGGGAGGTTCACCCCTCCACTTT

clone size: .
J gene: TRBJ1-1
D gene: TRBD1
V gene: TRBV30
CDR3 protein: CAWSPLDRASFF
CDR3 DNA: TGTGCCTGGAGTCCCCTCGACAGGGCGTCTTTCTTT

clone size: .
J gene: TRBJ2-3
D gene: TRBD2
V gene: TRBV19
CDR3 protein: CASSRRTSGETDTQYF
CDR3 DNA: TGTGCCAGTAGCCGCCGGACTAGCGGGGAAACAGATACGCAGTATTTT

clone size: few
J gene: TRBJ1-5
D gene: TRBD1
V gene: TRBV30
CDR3 protein: CAWSRPGQVIYGNQPQHF
CDR3 DNA: TGTGCCTGGAGTCGCCCGGGACAGGTGATTTATGGCAATCAGCCCCAGCATTTT

clone size: .
J gene: TRBJ1-5
D gene: .
V gene: TRBV20-1
CDR3 protein: CSASRGEGQPQHF
CDR3 DNA: TGCAGTGCTAGTCGGGGGGAAGGCCAGCCCCAGCATTTT

clone size: .
J gene: TRBJ1-5
D gene: .
V gene: TRBV7-9
CDR3 protein: CASSLTTGNQPQHF
CDR3 DNA: TGTGCCAGCAGCTTAACGACAGGCAATCAGCCCCAGCATTTT

clone size: .
J gene: TRBJ1-2
D gene: TRBD1
V gene: TRBV28
CDR3 protein: CASSLSPRTGNYGYTF
CDR3 DNA: TGTGCCAGCAGTTTATCCCCGCGGACAGGGAACTATGGCTACACCTTC